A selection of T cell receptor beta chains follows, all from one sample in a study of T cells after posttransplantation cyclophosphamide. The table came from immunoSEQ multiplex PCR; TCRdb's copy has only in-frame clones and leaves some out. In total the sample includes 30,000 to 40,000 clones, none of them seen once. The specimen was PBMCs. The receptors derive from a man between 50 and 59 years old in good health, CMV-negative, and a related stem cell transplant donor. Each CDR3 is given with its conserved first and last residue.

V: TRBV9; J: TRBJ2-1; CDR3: CASSVDPGGNEQFF
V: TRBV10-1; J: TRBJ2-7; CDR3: CASSESARLAGVCGQYF
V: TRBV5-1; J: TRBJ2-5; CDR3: CASSSGQGHDETQYF
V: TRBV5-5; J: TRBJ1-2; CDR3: CASSFSTLEGYTF
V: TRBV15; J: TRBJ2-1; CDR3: CATSGSGTNGVGEQFF
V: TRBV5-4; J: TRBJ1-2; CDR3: CASSLGQGASGYTF
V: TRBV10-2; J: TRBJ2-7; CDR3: CASSESASGGSYEQYF
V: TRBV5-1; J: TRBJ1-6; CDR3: CASSPGQGLYSSYNSPLHF
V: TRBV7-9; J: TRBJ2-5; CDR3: CASSSTGGKETQYF
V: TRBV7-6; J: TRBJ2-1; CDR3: CASSRRSAESSYNEQFF
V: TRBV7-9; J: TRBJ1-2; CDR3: CASSLIGGFYGYTF
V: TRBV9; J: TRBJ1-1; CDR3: CASSASTGWGTEAFF
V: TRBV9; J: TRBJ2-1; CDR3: CASSLREGAYNEQFF
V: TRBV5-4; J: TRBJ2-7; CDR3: CASSLETASYEQYF
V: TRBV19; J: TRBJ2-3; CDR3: CASSTGLAGSRTNLDTQYF
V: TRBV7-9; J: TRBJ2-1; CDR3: CASSSSGTSYNEQFF
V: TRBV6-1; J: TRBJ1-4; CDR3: CASSDAGSSNEKLFF
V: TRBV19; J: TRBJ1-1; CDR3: CATGDRGTAFF
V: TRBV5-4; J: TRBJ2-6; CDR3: CASSFWAAGANVLTF
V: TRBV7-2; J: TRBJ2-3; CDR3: CATRRLAVQVNTQYF
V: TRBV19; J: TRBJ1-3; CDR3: CGVHGSGNTIYF
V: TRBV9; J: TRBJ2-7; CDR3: CASSVQGSSYEQYF
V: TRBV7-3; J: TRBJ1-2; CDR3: CASSSPGGEGYTF
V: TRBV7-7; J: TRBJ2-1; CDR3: CASSLDSGSSYNEQFF
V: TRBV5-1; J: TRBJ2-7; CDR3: CASSPMSGGRSYEQYF
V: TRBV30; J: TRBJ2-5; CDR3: CAWSFSETQYF
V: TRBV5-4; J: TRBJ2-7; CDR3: CASSLAGGAGDYEQYF
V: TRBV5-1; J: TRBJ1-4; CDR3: CASSYGDSNEKLFF
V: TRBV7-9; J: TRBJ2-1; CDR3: CASSLEVFSGYNEQFF
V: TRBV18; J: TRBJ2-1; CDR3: CASSPQSSGGYNEQFF
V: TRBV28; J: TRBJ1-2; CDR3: CASVGGGVYGYTF
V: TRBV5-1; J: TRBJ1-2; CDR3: CAWTDRGGGYTF
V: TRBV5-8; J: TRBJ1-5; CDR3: CASSSYRGALEPQHF
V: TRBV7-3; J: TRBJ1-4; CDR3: CASSSPQIRGEKLFF
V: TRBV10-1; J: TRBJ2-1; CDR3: CASSAGTGFTEQFF
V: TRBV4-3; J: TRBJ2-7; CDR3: CASSQDSWAYEQYF
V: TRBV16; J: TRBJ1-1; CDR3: CASSQMGRNTEAFF
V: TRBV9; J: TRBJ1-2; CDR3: CASSGLTRGLIYGYTF
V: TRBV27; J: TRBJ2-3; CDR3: CASSPRRFRTRIPDTQYF
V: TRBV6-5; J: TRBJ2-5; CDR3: CASSRTGGELAVQYF